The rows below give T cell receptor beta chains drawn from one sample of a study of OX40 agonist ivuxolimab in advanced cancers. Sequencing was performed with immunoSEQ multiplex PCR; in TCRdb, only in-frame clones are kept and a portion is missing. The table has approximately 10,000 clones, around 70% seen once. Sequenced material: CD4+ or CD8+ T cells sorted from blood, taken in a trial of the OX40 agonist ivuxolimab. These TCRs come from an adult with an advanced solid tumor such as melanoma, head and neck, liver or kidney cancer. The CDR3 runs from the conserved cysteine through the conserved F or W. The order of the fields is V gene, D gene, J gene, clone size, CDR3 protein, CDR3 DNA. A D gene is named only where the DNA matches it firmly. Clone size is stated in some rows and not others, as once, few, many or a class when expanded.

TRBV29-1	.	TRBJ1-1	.	CSVTGQGGKEAFF	TGCAGCGTAACGGGCCAGGGCGGGAAGGAAGCTTTCTTT
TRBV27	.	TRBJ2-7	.	CASSFGPPKGSYEQYF	TGTGCCAGCAGTTTCGGACCCCCCAAGGGCTCCTACGAGCAGTACTTC
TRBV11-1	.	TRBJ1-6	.	CASSFLKDSDNSPLHF	TGTGCCAGCAGCTTTTTAAAGGATTCCGATAATTCACCCCTCCACTTT
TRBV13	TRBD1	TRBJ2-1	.	CASRIWDSLLNEQFF	TGTGCCAGCAGAATTTGGGACAGCCTCCTCAATGAGCAGTTCTTC
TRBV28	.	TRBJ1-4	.	CASSLGVGIYEKLFF	TGTGCCAGCAGTTTAGGCGTAGGGATCTATGAAAAACTGTTTTTT
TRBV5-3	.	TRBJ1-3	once	CARSSDGPRDRSGNTIYF	TGTGCCAGAAGCTCTGACGGACCCCGGGACCGCTCTGGAAACACCATATATTTT
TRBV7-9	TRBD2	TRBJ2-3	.	CASSPTSGGPRTDTQYF	TGTGCCAGCAGCCCGACTAGCGGGGGCCCTAGAACAGATACGCAGTATTTT
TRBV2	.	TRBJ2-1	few	CASTGSKGEQFF	TGTGCCAGCACCGGGAGTAAGGGTGAGCAGTTCTTC
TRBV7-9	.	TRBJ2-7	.	CASSSLNYEQYF	TGTGCCAGCAGCTCTTTAAACTACGAGCAGTACTTC
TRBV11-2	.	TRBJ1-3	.	CASSFTSSTIYF	TGTGCCAGCAGCTTTACGTCAAGCACCATATATTTT
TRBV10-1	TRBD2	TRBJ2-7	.	CASSGGSGYEQYF	TGCGCCAGCAGTGGCGGGAGTGGCTACGAGCAGTACTTC
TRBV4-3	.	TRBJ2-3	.	CASSQDWSHTQYF	TGCGCCAGCAGCCAAGATTGGAGCCATACGCAGTATTTT
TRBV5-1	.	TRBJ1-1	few	CASSLLSAGEAFF	TGCGCCAGCAGCTTGCTTTCGGCAGGGGAAGCTTTCTTT
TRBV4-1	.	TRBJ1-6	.	CASSQDRGPSSYNSPLHF	TGCGCCAGCAGCCAAGACCGGGGTCCGAGCTCCTATAATTCACCCCTCCACTTT
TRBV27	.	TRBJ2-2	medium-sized	CASSLEGPNTGELFF	TGTGCCAGCAGTCTAGAGGGACCAAACACCGGGGAGCTGTTTTTT
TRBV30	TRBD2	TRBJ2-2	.	CAWRRLAGSAGELFF	TGTGCCTGGAGACGACTAGCGGGATCGGCCGGGGAGCTGTTTTTT
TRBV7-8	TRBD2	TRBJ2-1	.	CASSLRAGDTYNEQFF	TGTGCCAGCAGCTTGAGAGCGGGAGATACCTACAATGAGCAGTTCTTC
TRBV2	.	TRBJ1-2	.	CASRLGGGYTF	TGTGCCAGCAGGTTAGGTGGTGGCTACACCTTC
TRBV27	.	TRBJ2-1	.	CASSLYSSVSYNEQFF	TGTGCCAGCAGTTTATATTCGTCAGTTTCCTACAATGAGCAGTTCTTC
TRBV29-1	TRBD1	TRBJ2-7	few	CSVGWDRGDEQYF	TGCAGCGTGGGGTGGGACAGGGGTGACGAGCAGTACTTC
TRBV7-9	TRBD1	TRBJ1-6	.	CASTRGGGISPLHF	TGTGCCAGCACCAGGGGGGGCGGCATCTCACCCCTCCACTTT
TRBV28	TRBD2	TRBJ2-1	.	CASDLAGGPNEQFF	TGTGCCAGCGATTTAGCGGGGGGCCCCAATGAGCAGTTCTTC
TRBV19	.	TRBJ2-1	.	CASSGAFLGEQFF	TGTGCCAGTAGTGGGGCCTTTCTGGGGGAGCAGTTCTTC
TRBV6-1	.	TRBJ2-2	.	CASSPGTYTGELFF	TGTGCCAGCAGTCCCGGGACCTACACCGGGGAGCTGTTTTTT
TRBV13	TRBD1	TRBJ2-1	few	CASSSRTGTGNEQFF	TGTGCCAGCAGCTCCCGGACAGGGACGGGCAATGAGCAGTTCTTC
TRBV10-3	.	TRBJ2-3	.	CAIRRGDDTDTQYF	TGTGCCATCAGGAGGGGAGACGACACAGATACGCAGTATTTT
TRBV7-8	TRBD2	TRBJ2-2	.	CASSLASGGTGELFF	TGTGCCAGCAGCTTAGCGTCGGGGGGTACCGGGGAGCTGTTTTTT
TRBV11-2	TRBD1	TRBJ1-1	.	CASSLQGAWDTEAFF	TGTGCCAGCAGCTTACAGGGGGCATGGGACACTGAAGCTTTCTTT
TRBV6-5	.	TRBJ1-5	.	CASSPLLGSGQPQHF	TGTGCCAGCAGTCCACTTTTGGGGTCGGGGCAGCCCCAGCATTTT
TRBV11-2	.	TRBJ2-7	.	CASSESSERGAYEQYF	TGTGCCAGCAGCGAGAGTAGCGAGAGAGGGGCCTACGAGCAGTACTTC
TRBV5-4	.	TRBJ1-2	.	CAYGEDSSYGYTF	TGTGCCTACGGAGAGGACAGCTCGTATGGCTACACCTTC
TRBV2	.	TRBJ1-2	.	CASSENPGPNYGYTF	TGTGCCAGCAGTGAAAATCCCGGGCCCAACTATGGCTACACCTTC
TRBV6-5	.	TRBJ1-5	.	CASSRDGYNQPQHF	TGTGCCAGCAGTCGGGACGGATACAATCAGCCCCAGCATTTT
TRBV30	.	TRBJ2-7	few	CAWSVGGYEQYF	TGTGCCTGGAGTGTGGGCGGTTACGAGCAGTACTTC
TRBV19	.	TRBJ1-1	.	CASSPMNTEAFF	TGTGCCAGTAGCCCCATGAACACTGAAGCTTTCTTT
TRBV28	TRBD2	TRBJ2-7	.	CATRLALEGEQYF	TGTGCCACCCGACTAGCTCTAGAGGGGGAGCAGTACTTC
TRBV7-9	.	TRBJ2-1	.	CASRTSSHNEQFF	TGTGCCAGCCGAACTAGCAGTCACAATGAGCAGTTCTTC
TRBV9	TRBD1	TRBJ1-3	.	CASSVMDRVSGNTIYF	TGTGCCAGCAGCGTAATGGACAGGGTATCTGGAAACACCATATATTTT
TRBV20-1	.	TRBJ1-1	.	CSFTQGLEAFF	TGCAGTTTCACCCAGGGTCTTGAAGCTTTCTTT
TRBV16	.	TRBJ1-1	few	CASSPMRGTEAFF	TGTGCCAGCAGCCCGATGAGGGGGACTGAAGCTTTCTTT
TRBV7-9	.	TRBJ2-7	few	CASSPQGYSYEQYF	TGTGCCAGCAGCCCTCAAGGGTACTCCTACGAGCAGTACTTC
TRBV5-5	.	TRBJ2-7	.	CASSFSTGSYEQYF	TGTGCCAGCAGCTTTTCTACAGGCTCCTACGAGCAGTACTTC
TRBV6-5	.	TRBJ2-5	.	CASTRRTPGLETQYF	TGTGCCAGCACCAGAAGGACCCCTGGGTTAGAGACCCAGTACTTC
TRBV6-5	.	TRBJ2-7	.	CASSPLGRYYEQYF	TGTGCCAGCAGTCCCCTGGGACGGTACTACGAGCAGTACTTC